The 32 T cell receptor beta chains below come from one sample, sequenced in a study of OX40 agonist ivuxolimab in advanced cancers. Assay used: immunoSEQ multiplex PCR; TCRdb lists only in-frame clones, some missing. The sample includes about 62,000 clones, 85% seen only once; the top ten take 4%. The source material was CD4+ or CD8+ T cells sorted from blood, sampled in a trial of the OX40 agonist ivuxolimab. The receptors originated from an adult with an advanced solid tumor such as melanoma, head and neck, liver or kidney cancer.

As DNA, the CDR3 is TGTGCCAGCAGCCCCCCGGAGGGGGCGGACACAGATACGCAGTATTTT. Amino acid sequence: CASSPPEGADTDTQYF. The genes are TRBV7-9 and TRBJ2-3; perhaps TRBD1 as D (7 bases). The CDR3 sequence is 16 residues long. Germline values: CDR1 SEHNR, CDR2 FQNEAQ (reference sequence). Deletions cut 5 bases from V and 2 bases from J, with 17 bases between.

This sequence joins TRBV2 and TRBJ2-7; 7 bases fit TRBD2. J was trimmed by 10 bases and V by 4 bases; bases with no gene match: 4. Per the germline V gene, CDR1 is SNHLY and CDR2 is FYNNEI. CDR3 length: 11 residues. The CDR3 coding sequence is TGTGCCAGCAGTGGGCCGGGACTACAGTACTTC. Translation gives CASSGPGLQYF.

The CDR3 DNA sequence: TGTGCCAGCAGTGCCCCCCCGAAGGGGGCTTATGGCTACACCTTC. Its translation: CASSAPPKGAYGYTF. The V and J genes are TRBV6-1 and TRBJ1-2, with TRBD1 matching 7 bases. The germline CDR1 and CDR2 sequences are MNHNS and SASEGT. V lost 4 bases to trimming and J lost 5 bases; unmatched junction nucleotides: 10. The CDR3 is 15 amino acids.

The table lists this clone with a few counts. This chain uses TRBV5-1 with TRBJ1-6; the D gene is possibly TRBD1 (5 bases). Trimming cost V 4 bases and J 6 bases, with 17 bases left between them. The germline V gene encodes CDR1 SGHRS and CDR2 YFSETQ. The CDR3 loop spans 16 amino acids. CDR3 in amino acids: CASSPRGGEGNSPLHF. DNA for the CDR3: TGCGCCAGCAGCCCTCGTGGAGGGGAGGGTAATTCACCCCTCCACTTT.

This rearrangement joins TRBV19 to TRBJ2-1; TRBD2 aligns across 7 bases. V lost 1 base to trimming and J lost 1 base; unmatched junction nucleotides: 1. Germline loops: CDR1 LNHDA, CDR2 SQIVND (reference sequence). The CDR3 contains 15 residues. Here the CDR3 DNA reads TGTGCCAGTAGTATAGGTAGCGGGTCCTACAATGAGCAGTTCTTC. Translating it yields CASSIGSGSYNEQFF.

The chain combines TRBV5-1 with TRBJ2-1; 7 bases map to TRBD1. This CDR3 comprises 15 residues. Trimming at V came to 6 bases and at J to 8 bases, leaving 14 bases not matched to a gene. The germline V gene encodes CDR1 SGHRS and CDR2 YFSETQ. The CDR3 protein is CASTQGVRSNYEQFF. The CDR3 bases are TGCGCCAGCACGCAGGGGGTTCGTAGCAATTATGAGCAGTTCTTC.

This chain links TRBV10-3 with TRBJ2-7; 9 bases align to TRBD2. The germline V gene has CDR1 ENHRY and CDR2 SYGVKD. This CDR3 spans 16 amino acids. After removal of 4 bases from V and 3 bases from J, the junction contained 10 bases not matched to a gene. In DNA form, the CDR3 reads TGTGCCATCAGTGGGTCGACTAGCGGAAGTATCTACGAGCAGTACTTC. Translated: CAISGSTSGSIYEQYF.

The chain employs TRBV18 and TRBJ1-1, with D unresolved. The germline CDR1 and CDR2 sequences are KGHSH and LQKENI. The CDR3 sequence is 15 residues long. Trimming cost V 2 bases and J 8 bases, with 18 bases left between them. The CDR3 region is CASSPSTEPLGEAFF. DNA of the CDR3: TGTGCCAGCTCACCATCGACGGAGCCTTTAGGGGAAGCTTTCTTT.

The chain combines TRBV18 with TRBJ2-1; 7 nucleotides match TRBD1. The CDR3 sequence is 14 residues long. Germline CDR1 reads KGHSH; CDR2 reads LQKENI. Unmatched junction bases numbered 7, after V lost 3 bases and J lost 8 bases. CDR3: CASSPQGDRDEQFF. CDR3 DNA: TGTGCCAGCTCACCCCAGGGGGATCGCGATGAGCAGTTCTTC.

This clone was observed a handful of times. The chain links TRBV5-6 to TRBJ1-6; no definite D call. The CDR3 totals 15 residues. V lost 2 bases to trimming and J lost 5 bases, with 11 bases between them. Germline CDR1 SGHDT, CDR2 YYEEEE. CDR3 nucleotide sequence: TGTGCCAGCAGCTTTGGTCAGGCGCATAATTCACCCCTCCACTTT. Translation gives CASSFGQAHNSPLHF.

The gene calls are TRBV7-6 and TRBJ2-1, with 14 nucleotides matching TRBD2. Looked up from germline, CDR1 is SGHVS and CDR2 is FNYEAQ. The ends lost 1 base at V and 1 base at J; junction bases unmatched: 3. The CDR3 has 18 residues. CDR3 residues: CASSLGLAGGPSYNEQFF. The CDR3 coding sequence is TGTGCCAGCAGCTTAGGACTAGCGGGAGGGCCGTCCTACAATGAGCAGTTCTTC.

The chain has TRBV27 and TRBJ2-1, with TRBD2 matching 10 bases. This CDR3 is 15 amino acids long. V shed 8 bases, J shed 0 bases, and the junction held 4 bases outside the gene matches. Germline V gene data show CDR1 as MNHEY and CDR2 as SMNVEV (reference sequence). The CDR3 nucleotides read TGTGCCAGCGGTTCTAGCGGGAGCTCCTACAATGAGCAGTTCTTC. It is translated as CASGSSGSSYNEQFF.

V and J are TRBV7-3 and TRBJ2-3; 8 bases map to TRBD2. V trimming: 5 bases; J trimming: 4 bases; junction bases outside the gene matches: 5. Germline V gene sequence: CDR1 SGHTA, CDR2 FQGTGA. This CDR3 has 14 residues. This CDR3 is CASSLGLAADTQYF. The CDR3 DNA reads as TGTGCCAGCAGCCTAGGACTAGCCGCAGATACGCAGTATTTT.

The chain employs TRBV28 and TRBJ2-1; possible D gene TRBD2, 6 bases. The germline V and J ends were trimmed by 3 bases and 0 bases, with 18 bases remaining between them. In germline, CDR1 is MDHEN, CDR2 SYDVKM. CDR3 length equals 18 residues. The CDR3 nucleotides are TGTGCCAGCAGTTTTGTTTTTGGGCGGGGAGGCTCCTACAATGAGCAGTTCTTC. Amino acid sequence: CASSFVFGRGGSYNEQFF.

This chain connects TRBV11-2 to TRBJ2-2, with D perhaps TRBD1 (6 bases). Trimming took off 5 bases at V and 5 bases at J, with 15 bases between the two ends. The CDR3 covers 15 residues. CDR1 is SGHAT, CDR2 FQNNGV, per germline. CDR3 sequence (DNA): TGTGCCAGCAGCGAAAACAGGGTCCTGACCGGGGAGCTGTTTTTT. This sequence encodes CASSENRVLTGELFF.

The count of this clone is one. The chain has TRBV4-1 and TRBJ2-5; D may match TRBD1 or TRBD2 (5 bases each). Germline V gene lookup returns CDR1 MGHRA and CDR2 YSYEKL. The CDR3 runs to 15 residues. V was shortened by 0 bases and J by 0 bases, with 8 bases between the two germline ends. CDR3 nucleotides: TGCGCCAGCAGCCAAGATCCGGGGCACCAAGAGACCCAGTACTTC. Amino acids: CASSQDPGHQETQYF.

The chain links TRBV20-1 to TRBJ2-7; unclear D gene. The germline V gene encodes CDR1 DFQATT and CDR2 SNEGSKA (reference sequence). The V and J ends lost 2 bases and 3 bases respectively, with 5 bases between them. The CDR3 extends over 11 amino acids. The CDR3 here is CSARPSYEQYF. The CDR3 nucleotides read TGCAGTGCTAGACCAAGCTACGAGCAGTACTTC.

In this sample, this clone turned up once. This chain links TRBV4-1 with TRBJ2-5; D unclear. The J call may be faulty, since TRBJ2-7 better matches the DNA end. This CDR3 spans 14 amino acids. CDR1 is MGHRA, CDR2 YSYEKL, per germline. As DNA, the CDR3 is TGCGCCAGCAGCCAAACACCGGGTCCCTACGAGCAGTACTTC. This translates into CASSQTPGPYEQYF.

This sequence joins TRBV2 and TRBJ2-5; 7 bases match TRBD1. Germline trimming cut 6 bases from V and 4 bases from J; bases unmatched to any gene: 11. Germline lookup yields CDR1 SNHLY and CDR2 FYNNEI. The CDR3 extends over 15 amino acids. The CDR3, as DNA: TGTGCCAGCAGGACCGGGACAGAGGGGCTAGAGACCCAGTACTTC. Translating gives CASRTGTEGLETQYF.

This chain connects TRBV11-1 to TRBJ2-7; possibly TRBD2 for D (6 bases). Per the germline V gene, CDR1 is SGHAT and CDR2 is FQDESV (reference sequence). This CDR3 contains 17 residues. Deletions cut 5 bases from V and 4 bases from J, with 24 bases between. The CDR3 loop reads CASSPQGSGFKNYEQYF. CDR3 nucleotides: TGTGCCAGCAGCCCCCAGGGTAGCGGATTTAAGAATTACGAGCAGTACTTC.

V usage is TRBV4-1 and J usage is TRBJ2-2; perhaps D is TRBD1 or TRBD2 (5 bases each). The germline V and J ends were trimmed by 3 bases and 0 bases, with 8 bases remaining between them. The CDR3 extends over 15 amino acids. The germline V gene has CDR1 MGHRA and CDR2 YSYEKL. In DNA, the CDR3 is TGCGCCAGCAGCCATGGGGGAACGAACACCGGGGAGCTGTTTTTT. As protein: CASSHGGTNTGELFF.

The V and J genes are TRBV6-6 and TRBJ1-1, with a weak D call TRBD1 (6 bases). Germline CDR1 reads MNHNY; CDR2 reads SVGAGI (reference sequence). V shed 8 bases and J shed 5 bases, with 15 bases lying between them. This CDR3 is built from 13 residues. The CDR3 DNA reads TGTGCCAGCGTTCCCGCAGGGGTTACTGAAGCTTTCTTT. Translation: CASVPAGVTEAFF.

V gene TRBV6-4 combines with J gene TRBJ2-3; tentative D call: TRBD1 (5 bases). Trimming stripped 8 bases from V and 0 bases from J, with 12 bases between. Germline lookup yields CDR1 MRHNA and CDR2 SNTAGT. The CDR3 is 14 residues long. CDR3 region: CASSVGHSTDTQYF. The CDR3 DNA is TGTGCCAGCTCCGTGGGGCATAGCACAGATACGCAGTATTTT.

The genes are TRBV11-2 and TRBJ1-2; D uncertain. In germline, CDR1 is SGHAT, CDR2 FQNNGV. Trimming cost V 3 bases and J 0 bases, with 5 bases left between them. The CDR3 runs 13 residues. The CDR3 DNA is TGTGCCAGCAGCTTGGGCACTAACTATGGCTACACCTTC. Its protein product is CASSLGTNYGYTF.

As to this clone: At one boundary the junction diverges from the germline segment, which might be a read error. This chain connects TRBV5-6 to TRBJ1-6; 8 bases match TRBD1. The CDR3 is 13 amino acids. Per the germline V gene, CDR1 is SGHDT and CDR2 is YYEEEE. CDR3 DNA sequence: TGTGTCAGCAGCTTGTTAGGAGCAGGGGGCGAATACTTT. Translating it yields CVSSLLGAGGEYF.

This sequence joins TRBV7-6 and TRBJ2-7, with TRBD2 matching over 7 bases. The CDR3 has 16 residues. CDR1 is SGHVS and CDR2 is FNYEAQ in the germline V gene. The trim removed 2 bases at V and 5 bases at J, leaving 12 bases unmatched. The CDR3 nucleotides are TGTGCCAGCAGCTTACCCTCCGGACTAGGTTCTAACGAGCAGTACTTC. This encodes CASSLPSGLGSNEQYF.

This chain uses TRBV28 with TRBJ2-5, with D perhaps assigned TRBD1 or TRBD2 (6 bases each). The germline gives CDR1 MDHEN, CDR2 SYDVKM. Trimming left V 3 bases short and J 1 base short, with 9 bases between. This CDR3 spans 14 amino acids. DNA of the CDR3: TGTGCCAGCAGTTTTGGAGGGGGCCAAGAGACCCAGTACTTC. Translation: CASSFGGGQETQYF. The variable domain in full, completed from reference TRBV28 and TRBJ2-5, reads DVKVTQSSRYLVKRTGEKVFLECVQDMDHENMFWYRQDPGLGLRLIYFSYDVKMKEKGDIPEGYSVSREKKERFSLILESASTNQTSMYLCASSFGGGQETQYFGPGTRLLVL.

Worth noting for this clone: One end of the junction does not line up with germline, which may come from a read error. CDR3 amino acids: CASSVDQGAKYGYTF. As DNA, the CDR3 is TGTGCCAGCAGCGTAGATCAGGGGGCTAAATATGGCTACACCTTC. V and J are TRBV9 and TRBJ1-2; TRBD1 matches 8 bases. The CDR3 has 15 residues. Germline values: CDR1 SGDLS, CDR2 YYNGEE.

This chain joins TRBV28 and TRBJ2-7; D is undetermined. This CDR3 has 11 residues. Germline loops: CDR1 MDHEN, CDR2 SYDVKM. V lost 4 bases to trimming and J lost 1 base, with 2 bases between them. Here the CDR3 reads CASSYSYEQYF. CDR3 coding DNA: TGTGCCAGCAGTTATTCCTACGAGCAGTACTTC.

This clone was seen just once. V usage is TRBV9 and J usage is TRBJ2-6; 9 nucleotides align to TRBD1. This CDR3 is 18 amino acids long. Germline loops: CDR1 SGDLS, CDR2 YYNGEE. Trimming removed 3 bases from V and 0 bases from J; junction bases left unmatched: 7. The CDR3 bases are TGTGCCAGCAGCGGCCGGGACAGGGCTATCTCTGGGGCCAACGTCCTGACTTTC. Its translation is CASSGRDRAISGANVLTF.

The chain carries TRBV28 and TRBJ1-1; no definite D call. This CDR3 spans 15 amino acids. Germline CDR1 MDHEN, CDR2 SYDVKM. Trimming removed 5 bases from V and 4 bases from J, with 17 bases in between. The CDR3 sequence is CASSPHRGLGTEAFF. The CDR3 DNA is TGTGCCAGCAGTCCCCATCGAGGATTGGGCACTGAAGCTTTCTTT.

The V and J genes are TRBV19 and TRBJ2-7, with a weak D call TRBD1 (6 bases). The length of the CDR3 is 14 residues. V lost 6 bases, J lost 3 bases, and 15 bases lay in between. Germline assignment: CDR1 LNHDA and CDR2 SQIVND (reference sequence). CDR3 sequence reads: CASSPQGQSYEQYF. The CDR3, as DNA: TGTGCCAGTAGCCCCCAAGGACAGAGCTACGAGCAGTACTTC.